These T cell receptor beta chains were read from a single sample in a study of blood T cell repertoires in COVID-19. Sequencing was performed with immunoSEQ multiplex PCR; in TCRdb, only in-frame clones are kept and a portion is missing. The data contain roughly 220,000 clones, roughly 80% of them singletons. The sequenced material came from PBMCs or T cells enriched from blood (not recorded which). Receptors originate from a woman between 40 and 55 years old with acute COVID-19. The CDR3 runs from the conserved cysteine through the conserved F or W. A D gene is named only where the DNA matches it firmly. For some rows the clone size is stated as once, few or many, or as a class when expanded; others skip it.

TRBD1	TRBV7-2	NA	TRBJ2-7	TGTGCCAGCAGCTTAGTCCGATCAGGGGGCGAGCAGTACTTC	CASSLVRSGGEQYF
TRBD2	TRBV2	NA	TRBJ2-3	TGTGCCAGCTTAGGACTAGCGGGCCTCACAGATACGCAGTATTTT	CASLGLAGLTDTQYF
TRBD2	TRBV7-6	NA	TRBJ2-1	TGTGCCAGCAGCTTAGCCCTAGCGGGAGGGCCATTGAGCTACAATGAGCAGTTCTTC	CASSLALAGGPLSYNEQFF
TRBD1	TRBV3-1/TRBV3-2	NA	TRBJ1-1	TGTGCCAGCAGCCAATACAGGGGCGGTGAAGCTTTCTTT	CASSQYRGGEAFF
NA	TRBV5-5	NA	TRBJ1-2	TGTGCCAGCAGCTTGGGGACAGAATGGGGCTATGGCTACACCTTC	CASSLGTEWGYGYTF
NA	TRBV14	once	TRBJ1-1	TGTGCCAGCAGCCACCGGACAGATAACACTGAAGCTTTCTTT	CASSHRTDNTEAFF
NA	TRBV28	once	TRBJ1-5	TGTGCCAGCAGTTCCAGAATCATGCCCCAGCATTTT	CASSSRIMPQHF
NA	TRBV9	NA	TRBJ2-7	TGTGCCAGCAGCGTAGTATCGGGACTGACCGAGCAGTACTTC	CASSVVSGLTEQYF
NA	TRBV29-1	NA	TRBJ1-3	TGCAGCGTCTACTCTGGAAACACCATATATTTT	CSVYSGNTIYF
NA	TRBV2	NA	TRBJ1-2	TGTGCCAGCAGCGATACCACCGGCAGGGGTGGCTACACCTTC	CASSDTTGRGGYTF
NA	TRBV3-1/TRBV3-2	few	TRBJ1-2	TGTGCCAGCAGCCAAGATCTTGGCCGGAATAGGGGCTATGGCTACACCTTC	CASSQDLGRNRGYGYTF
NA	TRBV28	once	TRBJ2-7	TGTGCCAGCAGTTCCCGCAGCGAGCAGTACTTC	CASSSRSEQYF
TRBD2	TRBV7-6	NA	TRBJ2-7	TGTGCCAGCAGCCGGCTAGCGGGGGACTCCTACGAGCAGTACTTC	CASSRLAGDSYEQYF
NA	TRBV11-2	NA	TRBJ1-1	TGTGCCAGCAGCTCGGGGGGATTTGAAGCTTTCTTT	CASSSGGFEAFF
TRBD2	TRBV5-5	NA	TRBJ2-1	TGTGCCAGCAGCTTGGGCGGGGGGCTTAATGTTGAGCAGTTCTTC	CASSLGGGLNVEQFF
NA	TRBV9	NA	TRBJ1-1	TGTGCCAGCAGCGTAGCCCCCGGCACTGAAGCTTTCTTT	CASSVAPGTEAFF
TRBD1	TRBV30	NA	TRBJ1-5	TGTGCCTGGAGTGGGGTGACAGGGGATCAGCCCCAGCATTTT	CAWSGVTGDQPQHF
NA	TRBV25-1	NA	TRBJ1-6	TGTGCCAGCAGTGAGGCAGGGGTTAATTCACCCCTCCACTTT	CASSEAGVNSPLHF
TRBD1	TRBV6-4	NA	TRBJ1-1	TGTGCCAGCAGGGCGGACAGGGGTAACACTGAAGCTTTCTTT	CASRADRGNTEAFF
NA	TRBV6-1	NA	TRBJ1-5	TGTGCCAGCAGTGAGAGGGCGCAGCCCCAGCATTTT	CASSERAQPQHF
NA	TRBV14	NA	TRBJ1-3	TGTGCCAGCAGCACAGCCTGGACAGCATCTGGAAACACCATATATTTT	CASSTAWTASGNTIYF
NA	TRBV4-1	NA	TRBJ1-1	TGCGCCAGCAGCCATGGAGCGAGACGCATGAACACTGAAGCTTTCTTT	CASSHGARRMNTEAFF
TRBD1	TRBV19	NA	TRBJ2-7	TGTGCCAGAGAGGGACAGGGACACGAGCAGTACTTC	CAREGQGHEQYF
NA	TRBV11-1	NA	TRBJ2-7	TGTGCCAGCGGGAGGAGCTCCTACGAGCAGTACTTC	CASGRSSYEQYF
NA	TRBV5-4	NA	TRBJ2-5	TGTGCCAGCAGCTTGGCTGGCCTCCAAGAGACCCAGTACTTC	CASSLAGLQETQYF
NA	TRBV6-2/TRBV6-3	NA	TRBJ1-6	TGTGCCAGCAGTTACTTCGACAGACCAAGGGATTCACCCCTCCACTTT	CASSYFDRPRDSPLHF
NA	TRBV21-1	NA	TRBJ2-2	TGTGCCAGCACCCGGACCAGCGGCACCGGGGAGCTGTTTTTT	CASTRTSGTGELFF
TRBD1	TRBV7-2	NA	TRBJ1-5	TGTGCCAGCAGCTTAAGACAGGGGGTCAATCAGCCCCAGCATTTT	CASSLRQGVNQPQHF
NA	TRBV7-3	few	TRBJ2-2	TGTGCCAGCAGCCTAGGATCAGGGCCCGGGGAGCTGTTTTTT	CASSLGSGPGELFF
TRBD1	TRBV4-3	NA	TRBJ1-1	TGCGCCAGCAGTATGGGGACAGGGGACACTGAAGCTTTCTTT	CASSMGTGDTEAFF
TRBD1	TRBV19	NA	TRBJ1-5	TGTGCCAGTAGGGGGACAGGGGGCCATCAGCCCCAGCATTTT	CASRGTGGHQPQHF
TRBD1	TRBV19	NA	TRBJ2-3	TGTGCCAGCAGGCGAACCACAGGGGAAAATACGCAGTATTTT	CASRRTTGENTQYF
TRBD1	TRBV3-1/TRBV3-2	NA	TRBJ1-3	TGTGCCAGCAGCCCCCGGGACAGGGAGAGAAACACCATATATTTT	CASSPRDRERNTIYF
TRBD1	TRBV4-3	NA	TRBJ1-2	TGCGCCAGCAGCTCTGGGAGCACAGGGGCCTTCTATGGCTACACCTTC	CASSSGSTGAFYGYTF
TRBD2	TRBV7-6	NA	TRBJ2-2	TGTGCCAGCAGCTTATTCGGGACTAGCGTTACCGGGGAGCTGTTTTTT	CASSLFGTSVTGELFF
TRBD1	TRBV19	once	TRBJ1-1	TGTGCCAGTACCATGTCGGGACAGGGGAACACTGAAGCTTTCTTT	CASTMSGQGNTEAFF
NA	TRBV29-1	NA	TRBJ1-2	TGCAGCGTTGATTTGGGAGTTGGGGAAGTTGCCTATGGCTACACCTTC	CSVDLGVGEVAYGYTF
NA	TRBV20-1	NA	TRBJ2-1	TGCAGTGCAAGTTCAAACAATGAGCAGTTCTTC	CSASSNNEQFF
NA	TRBV28	NA	TRBJ2-7	TGTGCCAGCAGTTTAGACAGCTCCTACGAGCAGTACTTC	CASSLDSSYEQYF
NA	TRBV11-2	NA	TRBJ2-1	TGTGCCAGCAGCTTAGAAGGAACAGGGAGAGATGAGCAGTTCTTC	CASSLEGTGRDEQFF
NA	TRBV5-1	NA	TRBJ2-1	TGCGCCAGCAGCTCGACGACAGGCTACAATGAGCAGTTCTTC	CASSSTTGYNEQFF
NA	TRBV7-9	NA	TRBJ1-6	TGTGCCAGCAGCTTAGTCCAGGGCTATAATTCACCCCTCCACTTT	CASSLVQGYNSPLHF
NA	TRBV11-2	once	TRBJ1-2	TGTGCCAGCAGCTCGACGGGGAGGTACGGCTACACCTTC	CASSSTGRYGYTF
TRBD1	TRBV7-9	NA	TRBJ2-3	TGTGCCAGCAGCTTGGGGACAGGGAGCACAGATACGCAGTATTTT	CASSLGTGSTDTQYF
NA	TRBV6-4	once	TRBJ1-2	TGTGCCAGCAGTGACGGCGGGGACTGGGGCTACACCTTC	CASSDGGDWGYTF
NA	TRBV28	NA	TRBJ2-7	NA	CASNPFAGGILDF
NA	TRBV6-5	NA	TRBJ1-4	TGTGCCAGCTCACGGGCAACTAATGAAAAACTGTTTTTT	CASSRATNEKLFF
TRBD1	TRBV19	NA	TRBJ1-4	TGTGCCAGTAGCCGATCTCCGACAGGGGGCAATGAAAAACTGTTTTTT	CASSRSPTGGNEKLFF
NA	TRBV11-3	NA	TRBJ2-5	TGTGCCAGCAGCTATACAGGGCAAGAGACCCAGTACTTC	CASSYTGQETQYF
TRBD1	TRBV25-1	NA	TRBJ1-5	TGTGCCAGCAGAAACCAGGGGGACAATCAGCCCCAGCATTTT	CASRNQGDNQPQHF
NA	TRBV10-2	NA	TRBJ2-3	TGCGCCAGCAGCCCCGGGACTCACTTCACAGATACGCAGTATTTT	CASSPGTHFTDTQYF
NA	TRBV7-3	NA	TRBJ2-3	TGTGCCAGCAGCTACGCGACGGGGGATACGCAGTATTTT	CASSYATGDTQYF
NA	TRBV7-9	NA	TRBJ1-1	TGTGCCAGCAGCTTAGTGTGGGGCGCCCGTTATACTGAAGCTTTCTTT	CASSLVWGARYTEAFF
TRBD2	TRBV7-3	NA	TRBJ2-3	TGTGCCAGCAGCTTACCGGCGGGAGGAACAGATACGCAGTATTTT	CASSLPAGGTDTQYF
NA	TRBV12-3/TRBV12-4	NA	TRBJ1-2	TGTGCCAGCAGTTCCGGGGTTGGCTATGGCTACACCTTC	CASSSGVGYGYTF